This T cell receptor (beta chain) was obtained from a study of Tregs in tolerant kidney transplant recipients. Germline CDR1 SNHLY, CDR2 FYNNEI. This CDR3 region has 15 residues. Assay used: immunoSEQ multiplex PCR; TCRdb lists only in-frame clones, some missing. The sample contains more than 60,000 clones, roughly 85% of which appear only once. The sequence was collected from a human donor who received a combined kidney and bone marrow transplant. This chain connects TRBV2 to TRBJ2-5; TRBD2 agrees at 8 bases. The DNA end is more similar to TRBJ2-7, so the J call may be wrong. Sequences were derived from Tregs from blood, sampled before the transplant. The CDR3 DNA reads as TGTGCCAGCAGGACCGGGGGGGGGCATGCCTACGAGCAGTACTTC. It specifies CASRTGGGHAYEQYF.